This T cell receptor beta chain emerged from a study of blood T cell repertoires in COVID-19. At the level of the study: PBMCs, B-cell-depleted T cells, or T cells were the source of the cDNA or gDNA that made up the material.

TCRdb's copy holds only in-frame clones and misses some; the assay was immunoSEQ multiplex PCR. Of 100,000 to 110,000 clones listed, 70% to 90% are singletons. In this sample, this clone turned up a few times. Trimming stripped 9 bases from V and 6 bases from J, with 20 bases between. The CDR3 sequence is 15 residues long. In germline, CDR1 is SEHNR, CDR2 FQNEAQ (reference sequence). Material for sequencing was peripheral blood. The TCR originated in a human donor in a cohort sampled during active COVID-19. The genes are TRBV7-9 and TRBJ1-4; D might be TRBD1 (5 bases). CDR3 sequence (DNA): TGTGCCAGTGGCGAGGTCAGGGAAGTTGATGAAAAACTGTTTTTT. Its translation: CASGEVREVDEKLFF.